In its sample, the clone carrying this T cell receptor (beta chain) was seen a few times. Its antigen is as yet unknown. Mismatch with germline at one junction end may stem from a read error. This sample is drawn from a study of T cells in Graves' hyperthyroidism and ophthalmopathy. General study findings and limits: Ophthalmopathy got predicted by the model a median about six months before its onset. In blood, most of the thyroid clonotypes expanded above 0.001 were also present.

Regions amplified from RNA transcripts were the TCR beta CDR3 regions. The HTBI set primed first-round TCR CDR3 RT-PCR. TCRdb recomputed calls from the multiplex PCR reads with MiXCR, one row per CDR3 protein. Seen here are roughly 420,000 distinct CDR3 sequences, roughly an eighth observed once, and the top ten hold about 5%. There are 14 residues in the CDR3. CDR1 SSHAT and CDR2 FNYEAQ come from the germline V gene (reference sequence). Material: blood. The origin of this receptor is a woman under 30 with Graves' hyperthyroidism. The chain is built from TRBV7-7 and TRBJ2-2; D remains ambiguous. CDR3 sequence reads: CASSANRNTGELFF. In DNA form, the CDR3 reads TGTGCTAGCAGCGCGAACAGGAACACCGGGGAGCTGTTTTTT.